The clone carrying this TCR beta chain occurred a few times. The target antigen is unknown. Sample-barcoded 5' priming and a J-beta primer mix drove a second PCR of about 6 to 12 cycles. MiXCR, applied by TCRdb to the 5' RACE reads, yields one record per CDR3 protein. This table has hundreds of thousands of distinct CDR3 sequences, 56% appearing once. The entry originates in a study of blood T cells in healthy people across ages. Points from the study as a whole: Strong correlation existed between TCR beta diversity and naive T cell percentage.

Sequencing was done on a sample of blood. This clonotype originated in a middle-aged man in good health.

CDR3 nucleotides: TGTGCCAGCAGTTCCAGGGGGTCATTGGGAAACACCATATATTTT. It encodes CASSSRGSLGNTIYF. The genes are TRBV27 and TRBJ1-3; 7 positions agree with TRBD1. Germline V CDR1 and CDR2: MNHEY, SMNVEV (reference sequence). This CDR3 is 15 amino acids long. With V trimmed by 4 bases and J by 4 bases, 7 bases remained unmatched.